This record covers a single TCR beta chain. The sample originates from a study of T cell responses to AZD1222 COVID-19 vaccine. Some clones are missing from TCRdb's copy, which holds only in-frame ones; the method was immunoSEQ multiplex PCR. Of around 52,000 clones detected, 70% to 90% appear once; the ten largest clones hold approximately 15%. The V segment lost 2 bases and the J segment 4 bases; nucleotides outside the gene matches: 13. CDR3 length: 17 residues. Germline V gene sequence: CDR1 KGHSH, CDR2 LQKENI. The source of this sequence is an adult in good health. The rearrangement uses TRBV18 and TRBJ2-5; 7 positions match TRBD2. Material: peripheral blood, obtained on day 0 of AZD1222 vaccination. CDR3 amino acids: CASSPFDAGGSGETQYF. The DNA for the CDR3 is TGTGCCAGCTCACCATTCGACGCTGGCGGGAGCGGAGAGACCCAGTACTTC.